The 9 T cell receptor beta chains presented below share a single source sample, sequenced in a study of blood T cell repertoires in COVID-19. Only in-frame clones appear in the TCRdb table, and some are missing; sequencing was by immunoSEQ multiplex PCR. Among tens of thousands of clones listed, 70% to 90% were seen once. The material sequenced was peripheral blood. Source of these receptors: a man aged 70-80 years with acute or convalescent COVID-19.

This chain joins TRBV24-1 and TRBJ2-3; maybe TRBD1 (5 bases). Germline V gene sequence: CDR1 KGHDR, CDR2 SFDVKD. V dropped 9 bases and J dropped 2 bases, with 20 bases sitting between them. The CDR3 totals 16 residues. The CDR3 DNA follows: TGTGCCACCGCACGAAGGGGCGCAGGGTCCACAGATACGCAGTATTTT. This translates into CATARRGAGSTDTQYF.

The chain joins TRBV6-5 to TRBJ1-5; TRBD1 aligns across 9 bases. The germline V gene encodes CDR1 MNHEY and CDR2 SVGAGI. The CDR3 is 14 amino acids. J gave up 8 bases and V 5 bases, and 7 bases lay outside the gene matches. CDR3 sequence (DNA): TGTGCCAGCAGTCTGGACAGGGGCGTGAAGCCCCAGCATTTT. It codes for CASSLDRGVKPQHF.

The J gene is TRBJ1-1, the V gene TRBV2, with 7 bases identical to TRBD1. Trimming removed 8 bases from V and 1 base from J; junction bases left unmatched: 7. This CDR3 spans 14 amino acids. The germline V gene encodes CDR1 SNHLY and CDR2 FYNNEI. The CDR3 region is CASVRGLRNTEAFF. As DNA, the CDR3 is TGTGCCAGCGTAAGGGGGCTACGGAACACTGAAGCTTTCTTT.

CDR3: CASSPAPTTLSTDTQYF. CDR3 bases: TGCGCCAGCAGCCCGGCTCCGACTACCCTGAGCACAGATACGCAGTATTTT. The genes are TRBV5-1 and TRBJ2-3; D possibly corresponds to TRBD2 (5 bases). V dropped 4 bases and J dropped 0 bases, with 18 bases sitting between them. Germline lookup yields CDR1 SGHRS and CDR2 YFSETQ. The CDR3 sequence is 17 residues long.

This chain uses TRBV10-1 with TRBJ2-7, with D perhaps matching TRBD2 (6 bases). The germline V and J ends were trimmed by 5 bases and 2 bases, with 13 bases remaining between them. The CDR3 extends over 14 amino acids. Per germline, CDR1 WNHNN and CDR2 SYGVQD (reference sequence). DNA for the CDR3: TGCGCCAGCAGTAGTAGGGGAGGACCCTACGAGCAGTACTTC. Translating gives CASSSRGGPYEQYF.

This chain joins TRBV3-1 (or the pseudogene TRBV3-2) and TRBJ2-1; the D gene is possibly TRBD2 (5 bases). V was shortened by 0 bases and J by 0 bases, with 9 bases between the two germline ends. This CDR3 has 16 residues. Germline-derived CDR1 and CDR2 are LGHDT and YNNKEL (reference sequence). DNA of the CDR3: TGTGCCAGCAGCCAAGATTCAAGCGGCTCCTACAATGAGCAGTTCTTC. Translating it yields CASSQDSSGSYNEQFF.

V usage is TRBV5-1 and J usage is TRBJ1-4; unclear D gene. V shed 7 bases and J shed 6 bases, with 13 bases lying between them. The length of the CDR3 is 13 residues. CDR1 and CDR2 from the germline V gene are SGHRS and YFSETQ. The CDR3 region is CASRVAFDEKLFF. CDR3 coding DNA: TGCGCCAGCCGGGTGGCATTTGATGAAAAACTGTTTTTT.

This clone was picked up a small number of times. J is TRBJ1-2 and V is TRBV10-2; TRBD1 might be the D (6 bases). The CDR3 runs 12 residues. V was clipped by 6 bases and J by 4 bases, with 9 bases between them. The germline gives CDR1 WSHSY, CDR2 SAAADI. This chain's CDR3 is CASRTDSYGYTF. As DNA, the CDR3 is TGCGCCAGCAGGACGGACAGCTATGGCTACACCTTC.

The chain joins TRBV19 to TRBJ1-5; TRBD1 matches 7 bases. Germline CDR1 is LNHDA and CDR2 is SQIVND (reference sequence). The CDR3 consists of 14 residues. V gave up 3 bases and J gave up 9 bases; unmatched junction bases: 8. In DNA form, the CDR3 reads TGTGCCAGTAGTATTACCGAGGGGGCAAGGCCCCAGCATTTT. Protein sequence: CASSITEGARPQHF. The complete variable domain, with remaining parts taken from reference TRBV19 and TRBJ1-5, reads DGGITQSPKYLFRKEGQNVTLSCEQNLNHDAMYWYRQDPGQGLRLIYYSQIVNDFQKGDIAEGYSVSREKKESFPLTVTSAQKNPTAFYLCASSITEGARPQHFGDGTRLSIL.